The 18 T cell receptor beta chains below were found in one sample sequenced in a study of blood T cell repertoires in COVID-19. Repertoires were generated with immunoSEQ multiplex PCR, while TCRdb's copy carries only in-frame clones and drops some. The sample has over 200,000 clones; approximately 88% are singletons. Sequencing was performed on peripheral blood. These receptors all stem from a human donor in a cohort sampled during active COVID-19.

The chain is built from TRBV6-2 or TRBV6-3 and TRBJ2-3, with D unclear. The ends were cut back, 4 bases at V and 6 bases at J, with 11 bases in the middle. Germline V gives CDR1 MNHEY, CDR2 SVGEGT. The CDR3 contains 13 residues. The CDR3 reads CASSWKEVDTQYF. CDR3 DNA sequence: TGTGCCAGCAGTTGGAAAGAGGTGGATACGCAGTATTTT.

The chain couples TRBV30 to TRBJ1-2; D perhaps matches TRBD1 (5 bases). V was trimmed by 4 bases and J by 7 bases, leaving 22 bases between them. CDR1 is GTSNPN and CDR2 is SVGIG in the germline V gene (reference sequence). CDR3 length equals 15 residues. CDR3 bases: TGTGCCTGGACCGACCCCACAGGAATCCTCTTTGGCTACACCTTC. As protein: CAWTDPTGILFGYTF.

The chain carries TRBV5-4 and TRBJ2-7; 10 bases match TRBD1. This CDR3 has 13 residues. V shed 0 bases, J shed 6 bases, and the junction held 0 bases outside the gene matches. CDR1 is SGHNT, CDR2 YYREEE, per germline (reference sequence). The CDR3: CASSLGTGGEQYF. CDR3 coding DNA: TGTGCCAGCAGCTTGGGGACAGGGGGCGAGCAGTACTTC.

This clone was counted a few times. V usage is TRBV12-3 or TRBV12-4 and J usage is TRBJ1-1, with D maybe TRBD1 (5 bases). The CDR3 loop spans 11 amino acids. V was cut by 4 bases and J by 8 bases, with 8 bases left in between. The CDR3 sequence is CASSYQGEAFF. In DNA, the CDR3 is TGTGCCAGCAGTTACCAGGGAGAAGCTTTCTTT.

Only a few counts were recorded for this clone. This sequence joins TRBV19 and TRBJ1-5, with D possibly being TRBD1 (6 bases). Trimming removed 6 bases at V and 0 bases at J, with 12 bases between. The CDR3 has 15 amino acids. Germline CDR1 is LNHDA and CDR2 is SQIVND (reference sequence). This CDR3 is CASRGGFYSNQPQHF. CDR3 in DNA: TGTGCCAGTAGAGGGGGATTCTATAGCAATCAGCCCCAGCATTTT.

This chain joins TRBV13 and TRBJ1-1, with D perhaps matching TRBD1 (5 bases). V lost 5 bases and J 5 bases, leaving 18 bases between the germline ends. The CDR3 runs to 15 residues. Germline V gene lookup returns CDR1 PRHDT and CDR2 FYEKMQ (reference sequence). CDR3 protein: CASSARGFGGTEAFF. CDR3 sequence (DNA): TGTGCCAGCAGCGCACGGGGCTTCGGGGGTACTGAAGCTTTCTTT. The full variable domain, in which reference TRBV13 and TRBJ1-1 provide the parts outside the CDR3, is AAGVIQSPRHLIKEKRETATLKCYPIPRHDTVYWYQQGPGQDPQFLISFYEKMQSDKGSIPDRFSAQQFSDYHSELNMSSLELGDSALYFCASSARGFGGTEAFFGQGTRLTVV.

V is TRBV11-2 and J is TRBJ2-2; TRBD2 aligns across 9 bases. Unmatched junction bases numbered 4, after V lost 1 base and J lost 4 bases. CDR3 length: 16 residues. CDR1 is SGHAT and CDR2 is FQNNGV in the germline V gene. CDR3 sequence (DNA): TGTGCCAGCAGCTTAGCTGCGGGAGGGGGCACCGGGGAGCTGTTTTTT. It is translated as CASSLAAGGGTGELFF.

The CDR3 loop is CASSQVGASTQYF. CDR3 bases: TGCGCCAGCAGCCAAGTTGGGGCATCTACGCAGTATTTT. The chain carries TRBV4-3 and TRBJ2-3; D is possibly TRBD1 (5 bases). Germline V gives CDR1 LGHNA, CDR2 YSLEER. This CDR3 has 13 amino acids. Trimming stripped 1 base from V and 8 bases from J, with 10 bases between.

V gene TRBV7-9 combines with J gene TRBJ2-7; tentative D call: TRBD1 (5 bases). Germline V gene sequence: CDR1 SEHNR, CDR2 FQNEAQ (reference sequence). V was cut by 3 bases and J by 5 bases, with 11 bases left in between. CDR3 size: 13 residues. CDR3 protein: CASSLDKIHEQYF. The CDR3 bases are TGTGCCAGCAGCTTGGACAAAATACACGAGCAGTACTTC.

The rearrangement joins TRBV7-9 to TRBJ1-2; 7 bases agree with TRBD1. The ends lost 3 bases at V and 5 bases at J; junction bases unmatched: 9. The CDR3 is 15 amino acids. Germline V lookup: CDR1 SEHNR, CDR2 FQNEAQ (reference sequence). The CDR3 loop reads CASSLGGQRTYGYTF. CDR3 sequence (DNA): TGTGCCAGCAGCTTGGGGGGACAGCGAACTTATGGCTACACCTTC.

The V gene is TRBV27, the J gene TRBJ1-6; 7 nucleotides match TRBD1. V shed 3 bases and J 5 bases; nucleotides not matched to a gene: 1. The CDR3 is made up of 14 amino acids. The germline gives CDR1 MNHEY, CDR2 SMNVEV (reference sequence). This chain's CDR3 is CASSLGTDNSPLHF. Written as DNA, the CDR3 is TGTGCCAGCAGTTTGGGGACAGATAATTCACCCCTCCACTTT.

V and J are TRBV19 and TRBJ1-2; D call uncertain. The CDR3 consists of 13 residues. The V gene lost 1 base and the J gene lost 2 bases, with 5 bases spanning the gap. Germline CDR1 is LNHDA and CDR2 is SQIVND (reference sequence). The DNA for the CDR3 is TGTGCCAGTAGTATAGGAGGCAACTATGGCTACACCTTC. Translating it yields CASSIGGNYGYTF.

V and J are TRBV3-1 (or the pseudogene TRBV3-2) and TRBJ2-7; perhaps TRBD1 as D (6 bases). Trimming pared 3 bases from V and 2 bases from J, leaving 17 bases between. This CDR3 has 16 residues. Germline CDR1 is LGHDT and CDR2 is YNNKEL (reference sequence). This chain's CDR3 is CASSHTGTTTAYEQYF. CDR3 coding DNA: TGTGCCAGCAGCCACACCGGGACAACCACCGCCTACGAGCAGTACTTC.

CDR3 coding DNA: TGTGCCAGCAGCTCGGGTTATCACGAGCAGTACTTC. Translation gives CASSSGYHEQYF. The chain has TRBV7-9 and TRBJ2-7; no definite D call. CDR1 SEHNR and CDR2 FQNEAQ come from the germline V gene (reference sequence). The CDR3 is made up of 12 amino acids. V was pared by 4 bases and J by 5 bases, with 9 bases between.

This clone was counted a single time. This chain joins TRBV7-2 and TRBJ1-2; D gene ambiguous. The CDR3 totals 17 residues. Trimming removed 5 bases at V and 4 bases at J, with 23 bases between. Germline V gene lookup returns CDR1 SGHTA and CDR2 FQGNSA. The DNA of the CDR3 is TGTGCCAGCAGCCCCTGGGAGAGTACCGGCCCTTCCTATGGCTACACCTTC. Its translation is CASSPWESTGPSYGYTF.

This chain links TRBV25-1 with TRBJ1-2; D ambiguous. From germline, CDR1 is MGHDK and CDR2 SYGVNS. The CDR3 is made up of 14 amino acids. Trimming removed 5 bases from V and 0 bases from J, with 10 bases in between. The CDR3 DNA reads TGTGCCAGCAGTCTTACGGGGTCTAACTATGGCTACACCTTC. Translation gives CASSLTGSNYGYTF.

CDR3 sequence reads: CATSKEELLAKNIQYF. CDR3 in DNA: TGTGCCACCAGCAAAGAGGAGTTACTAGCCAAAAACATTCAGTACTTC. V and J are TRBV15 and TRBJ2-4; D not certain. V lost 4 bases to trimming and J lost 0 bases, with 13 bases between them. CDR1 is LNHNV and CDR2 is YYDKDF in the germline V gene (reference sequence). CDR3 length equals 16 residues.

V and J are TRBV19 and TRBJ1-2; D is unclear. Germline assignment: CDR1 LNHDA and CDR2 SQIVND (reference sequence). V gave up 3 bases and J gave up 3 bases, with 11 bases separating them. The CDR3 spans 14 residues. The CDR3 is CASSISSRDYGYTF. CDR3 DNA: TGTGCCAGTAGTATTAGTTCCCGGGACTATGGCTACACCTTC. The variable domain in full, with the rest retrieved from reference TRBV19 and TRBJ1-2, is DGGITQSPKYLFRKEGQNVTLSCEQNLNHDAMYWYRQDPGQGLRLIYYSQIVNDFQKGDIAEGYSVSREKKESFPLTVTSAQKNPTAFYLCASSISSRDYGYTFGSGTRLTVV.